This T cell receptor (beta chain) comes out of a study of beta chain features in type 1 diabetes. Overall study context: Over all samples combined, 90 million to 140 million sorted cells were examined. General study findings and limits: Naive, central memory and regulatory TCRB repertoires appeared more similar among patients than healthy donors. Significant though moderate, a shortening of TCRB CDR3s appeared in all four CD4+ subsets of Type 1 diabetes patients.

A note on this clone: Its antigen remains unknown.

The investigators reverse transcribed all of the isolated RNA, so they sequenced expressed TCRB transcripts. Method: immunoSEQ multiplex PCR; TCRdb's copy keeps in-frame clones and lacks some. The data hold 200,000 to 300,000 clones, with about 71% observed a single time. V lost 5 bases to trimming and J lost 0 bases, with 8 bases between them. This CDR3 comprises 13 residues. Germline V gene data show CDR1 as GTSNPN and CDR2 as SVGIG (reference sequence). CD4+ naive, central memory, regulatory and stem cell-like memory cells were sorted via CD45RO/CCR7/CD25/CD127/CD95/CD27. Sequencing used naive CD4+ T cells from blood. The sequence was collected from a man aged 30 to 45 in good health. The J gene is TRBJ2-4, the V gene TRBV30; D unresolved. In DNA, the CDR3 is TGTGCCTGGGTTTCTTTAGCCAAAAACATTCAGTACTTC. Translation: CAWVSLAKNIQYF.